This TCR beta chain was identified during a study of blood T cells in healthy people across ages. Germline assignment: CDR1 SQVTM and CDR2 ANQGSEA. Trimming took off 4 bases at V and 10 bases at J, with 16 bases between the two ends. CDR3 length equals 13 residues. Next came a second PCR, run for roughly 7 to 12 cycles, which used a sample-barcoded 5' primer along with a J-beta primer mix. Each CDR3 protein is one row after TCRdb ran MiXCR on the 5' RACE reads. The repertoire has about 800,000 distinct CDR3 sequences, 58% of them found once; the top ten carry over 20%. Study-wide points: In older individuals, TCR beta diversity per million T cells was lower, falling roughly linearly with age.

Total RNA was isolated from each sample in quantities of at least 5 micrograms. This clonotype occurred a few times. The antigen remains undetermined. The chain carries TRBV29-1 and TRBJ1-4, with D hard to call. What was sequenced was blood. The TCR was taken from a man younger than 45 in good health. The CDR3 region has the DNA TGCAGCGTTGTCGCGGCGGGCGGGCGAAAACTGTTTTTT. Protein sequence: CSVVAAGGRKLFF. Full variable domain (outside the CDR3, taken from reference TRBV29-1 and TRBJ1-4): SAVISQKPSRDICQRGTSLTIQCQVDSQVTMMFWYRQQPGQSLTLIATANQGSEATYESGFVIDKFPISRPNLTFSTLTVSNMSPEDSSIYLCSVVAAGGRKLFFGSGTQLSVL.